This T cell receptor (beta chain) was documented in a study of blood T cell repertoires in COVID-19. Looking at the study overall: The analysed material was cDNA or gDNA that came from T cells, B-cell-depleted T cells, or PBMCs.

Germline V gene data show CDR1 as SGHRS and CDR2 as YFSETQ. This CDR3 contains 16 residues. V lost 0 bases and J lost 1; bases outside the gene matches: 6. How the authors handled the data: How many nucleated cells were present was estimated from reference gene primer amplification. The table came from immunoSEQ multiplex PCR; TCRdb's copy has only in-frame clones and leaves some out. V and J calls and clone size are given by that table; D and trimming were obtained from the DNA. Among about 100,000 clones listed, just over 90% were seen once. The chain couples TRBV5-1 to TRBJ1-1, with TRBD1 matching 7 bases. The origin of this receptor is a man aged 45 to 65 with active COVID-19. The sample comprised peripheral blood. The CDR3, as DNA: TGCGCCAGCAGCTTGGAATTAGGGGGCCGGAACACTGAAGCTTTCTTT. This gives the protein CASSLELGGRNTEAFF.